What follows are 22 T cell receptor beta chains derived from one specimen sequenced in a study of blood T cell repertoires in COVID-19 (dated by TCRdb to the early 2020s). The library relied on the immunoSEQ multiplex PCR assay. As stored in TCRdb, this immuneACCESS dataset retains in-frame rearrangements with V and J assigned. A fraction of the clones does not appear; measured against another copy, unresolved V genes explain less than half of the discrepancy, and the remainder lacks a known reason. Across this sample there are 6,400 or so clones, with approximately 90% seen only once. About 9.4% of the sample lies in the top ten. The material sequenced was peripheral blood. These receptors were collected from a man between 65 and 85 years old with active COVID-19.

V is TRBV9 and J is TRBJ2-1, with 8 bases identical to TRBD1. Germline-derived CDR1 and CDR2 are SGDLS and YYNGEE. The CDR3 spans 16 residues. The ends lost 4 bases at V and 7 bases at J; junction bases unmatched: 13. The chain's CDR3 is CASSPLPGQVANEQFF. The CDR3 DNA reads TGTGCCAGCAGCCCCTTACCGGGACAGGTAGCGAATGAGCAGTTCTTC.

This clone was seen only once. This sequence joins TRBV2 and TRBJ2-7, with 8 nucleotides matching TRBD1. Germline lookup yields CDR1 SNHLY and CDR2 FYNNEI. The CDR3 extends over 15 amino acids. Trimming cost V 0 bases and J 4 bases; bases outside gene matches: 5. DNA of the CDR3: TGTGCCAGCAGTGAAGCGTGGGACAGGCGATACGAGCAGTACTTC. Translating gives CASSEAWDRRYEQYF. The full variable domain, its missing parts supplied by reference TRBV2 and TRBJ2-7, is EPEVTQTPSHQVTQMGQEVILRCVPISNHLYFYWYRQILGQKVEFLVSFYNNEISEKSEIFDDQFSVERPDGSNFTLKIRSTKLEDSAMYFCASSEAWDRRYEQYFGPGTRLTVT.

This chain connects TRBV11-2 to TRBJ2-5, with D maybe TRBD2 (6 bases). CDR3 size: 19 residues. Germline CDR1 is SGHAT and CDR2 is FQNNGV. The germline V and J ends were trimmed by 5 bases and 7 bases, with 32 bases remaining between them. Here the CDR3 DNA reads TGTGCCAGCAGCCAACCTCCGGGGGAAAAGGGCGTACTTGGGGGGACCCAGTACTTC. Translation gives CASSQPPGEKGVLGGTQYF. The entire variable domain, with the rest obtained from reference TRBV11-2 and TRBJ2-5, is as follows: EAGVAQSPRYKIIEKRQSVAFWCNPISGHATLYWYQQILGQGPKLLIQFQNNGVVDDSQLPKDRFSAERLKGVDSTLKIQPAKLEDSAVYLCASSQPPGEKGVLGGTQYFGPGTRLLVL.

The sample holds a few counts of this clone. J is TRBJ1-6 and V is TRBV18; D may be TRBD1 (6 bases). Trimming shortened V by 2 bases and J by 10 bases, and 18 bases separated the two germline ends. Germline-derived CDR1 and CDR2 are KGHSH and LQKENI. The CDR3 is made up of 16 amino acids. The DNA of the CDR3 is TGTGCCAGCTCACCAGCGAAACAGGGTCTTGGCTCACCCCTCCACTTT. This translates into CASSPAKQGLGSPLHF.

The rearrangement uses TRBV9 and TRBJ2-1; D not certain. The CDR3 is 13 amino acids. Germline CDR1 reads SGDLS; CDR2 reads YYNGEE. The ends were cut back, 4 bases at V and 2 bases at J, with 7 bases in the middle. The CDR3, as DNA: TGTGCCAGCAGCCCCCTCCCCTACAATGAGCAGTTCTTC. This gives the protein CASSPLPYNEQFF.

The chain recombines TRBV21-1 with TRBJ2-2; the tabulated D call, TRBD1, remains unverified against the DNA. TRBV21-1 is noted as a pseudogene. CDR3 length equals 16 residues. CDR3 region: CASTDIGKSITGELFF. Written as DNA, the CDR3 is TGTGCCAGCACCGACATTGGAAAGTCGATCACCGGGGAGCTGTTTTTT.

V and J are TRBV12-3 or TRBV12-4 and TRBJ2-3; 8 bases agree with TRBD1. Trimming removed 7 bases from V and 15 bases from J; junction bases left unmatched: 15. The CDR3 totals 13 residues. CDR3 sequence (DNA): TGTGCCAGCACAGCAACCTCCGGGACAGGTATATATTTT. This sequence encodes CASTATSGTGIYF.

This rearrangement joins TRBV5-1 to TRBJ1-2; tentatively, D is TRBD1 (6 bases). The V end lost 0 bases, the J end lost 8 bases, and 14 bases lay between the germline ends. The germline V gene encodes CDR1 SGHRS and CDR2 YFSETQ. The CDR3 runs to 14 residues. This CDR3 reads CASSLGGTLAGYTF. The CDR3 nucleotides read TGCGCCAGCAGCTTGGGGGGGACACTGGCGGGCTACACCTTC.

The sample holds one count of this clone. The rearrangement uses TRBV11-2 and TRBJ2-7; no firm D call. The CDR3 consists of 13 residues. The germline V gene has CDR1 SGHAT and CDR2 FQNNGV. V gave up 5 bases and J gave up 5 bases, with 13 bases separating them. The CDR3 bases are TGTGCCAGCAGCCTCAGGAACCCCCACGAGCAGTACTTC. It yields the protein CASSLRNPHEQYF.

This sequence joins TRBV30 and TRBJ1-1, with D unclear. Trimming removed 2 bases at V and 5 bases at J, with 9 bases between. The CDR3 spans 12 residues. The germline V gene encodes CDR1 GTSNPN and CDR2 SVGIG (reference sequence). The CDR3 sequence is CAWSPSGTEAFF. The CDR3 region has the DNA TGTGCCTGGAGTCCTAGTGGGACTGAAGCTTTCTTT.

The CDR3 sequence is CASSTPGSQETQYF. For the CDR3, the DNA is TGTGCCAGCAGTACCCCGGGGTCGCAAGAGACCCAGTACTTC. The gene calls are TRBV6-1 and TRBJ2-5; D perhaps matches TRBD2 (5 bases). Trimming left V 5 bases short and J 2 bases short, with 12 bases between. The length of the CDR3 is 14 residues. Germline V CDR1 and CDR2: MNHNS, SASEGT.

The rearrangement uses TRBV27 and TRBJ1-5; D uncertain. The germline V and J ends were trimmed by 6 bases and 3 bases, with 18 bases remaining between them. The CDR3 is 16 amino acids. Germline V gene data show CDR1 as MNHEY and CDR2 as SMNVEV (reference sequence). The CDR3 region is CASSQMGGRNNQPQHF. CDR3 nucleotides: TGTGCCAGCAGCCAGATGGGAGGTCGGAACAATCAGCCCCAGCATTTT.

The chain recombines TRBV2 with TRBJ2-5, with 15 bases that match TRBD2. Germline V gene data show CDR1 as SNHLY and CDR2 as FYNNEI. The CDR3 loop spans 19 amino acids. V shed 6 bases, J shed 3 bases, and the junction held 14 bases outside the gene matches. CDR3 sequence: CASSATSGTSGGWEETQYF. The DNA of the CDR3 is TGTGCCAGCAGCGCTACCTCCGGGACTAGCGGGGGGTGGGAAGAGACCCAGTACTTC.

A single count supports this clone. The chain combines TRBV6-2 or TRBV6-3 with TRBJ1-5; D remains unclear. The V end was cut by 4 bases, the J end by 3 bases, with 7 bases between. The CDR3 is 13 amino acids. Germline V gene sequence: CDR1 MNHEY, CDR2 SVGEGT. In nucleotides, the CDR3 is TGTGCCAGCAGTTCGGGTAACAATCAGCCCCAGCATTTT. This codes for CASSSGNNQPQHF.

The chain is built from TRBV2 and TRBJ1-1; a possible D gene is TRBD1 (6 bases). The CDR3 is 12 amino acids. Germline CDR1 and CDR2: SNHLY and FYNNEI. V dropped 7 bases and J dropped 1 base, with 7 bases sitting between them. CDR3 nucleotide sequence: TGTGCCAGCACAGGGGAGAACACTGAAGCTTTCTTT. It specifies CASTGENTEAFF.

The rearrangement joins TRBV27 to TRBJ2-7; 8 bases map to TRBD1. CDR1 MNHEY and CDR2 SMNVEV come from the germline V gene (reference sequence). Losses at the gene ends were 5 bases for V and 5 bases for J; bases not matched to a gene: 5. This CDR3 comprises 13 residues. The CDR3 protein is CASSLDRVNEQYF. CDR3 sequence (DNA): TGTGCCAGCAGTCTGGACAGGGTAAACGAGCAGTACTTC.

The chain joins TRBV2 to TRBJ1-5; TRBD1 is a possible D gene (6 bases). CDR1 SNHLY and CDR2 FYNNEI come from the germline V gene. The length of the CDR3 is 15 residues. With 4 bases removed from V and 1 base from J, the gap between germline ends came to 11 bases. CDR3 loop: CASSAQQGSNQPQHF. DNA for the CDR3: TGTGCCAGCAGTGCGCAGCAGGGGAGCAATCAGCCCCAGCATTTT.

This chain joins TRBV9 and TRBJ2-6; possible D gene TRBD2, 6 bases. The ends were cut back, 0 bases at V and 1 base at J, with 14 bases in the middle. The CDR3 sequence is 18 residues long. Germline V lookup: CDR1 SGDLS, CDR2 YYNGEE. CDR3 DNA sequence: TGTGCCAGCAGCGTAGGGTTGGCGGGGTGGTCTGGGGCCAACGTCCTGACTTTC. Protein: CASSVGLAGWSGANVLTF.

The CDR3, as DNA: TGCGCCAGCAGCTTGGGGCAGGGGCTTAACAATGAGCAGTTCTTC. Translating it yields CASSLGQGLNNEQFF. The chain links TRBV5-1 to TRBJ2-1; weak D call: TRBD1 (6 bases). The V end was cut by 0 bases, the J end by 5 bases, with 12 bases between. This CDR3 comprises 15 residues. Looked up from germline, CDR1 is SGHRS and CDR2 is YFSETQ.

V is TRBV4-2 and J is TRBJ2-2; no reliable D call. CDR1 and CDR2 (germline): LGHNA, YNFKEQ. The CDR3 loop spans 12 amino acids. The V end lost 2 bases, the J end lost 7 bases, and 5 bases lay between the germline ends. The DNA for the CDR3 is TGTGCCAGCAGCCAAAAGAGCGGGGAGCTGTTTTTT. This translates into CASSQKSGELFF.

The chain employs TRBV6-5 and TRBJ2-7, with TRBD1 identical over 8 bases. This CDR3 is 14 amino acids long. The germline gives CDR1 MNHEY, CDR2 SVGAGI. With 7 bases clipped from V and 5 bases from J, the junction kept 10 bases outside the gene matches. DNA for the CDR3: TGTGCCAGCACTCCAGGGCAGGGGGCCCACGAGCAGTACTTC. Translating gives CASTPGQGAHEQYF.

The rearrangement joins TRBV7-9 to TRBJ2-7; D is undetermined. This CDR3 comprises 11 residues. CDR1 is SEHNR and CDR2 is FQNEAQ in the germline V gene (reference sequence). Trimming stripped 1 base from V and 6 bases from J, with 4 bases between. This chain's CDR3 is CASSLDGEQYF. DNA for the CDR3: TGTGCCAGCAGCTTAGACGGCGAGCAGTACTTC.